This TCR beta chain was sequenced for a study of cytomegalovirus exposure and HLA in healthy donors. The method was immunoSEQ multiplex PCR; TCRdb's version includes in-frame clones alone and lacks a portion of them. Among roughly 90,000 clones listed, 85% were seen once. CDR3 length: 14 amino acids. Germline V gives CDR1 SGHRS, CDR2 YFSETQ. Between the trimmed V and J ends, which lost 4 bases and 8 bases, there was a span of 15 bases. This clone was found once. The chain is built from TRBV5-1 and TRBJ1-4, with D unclear. The sequenced material came from PBMCs. The clonotype was recovered from a man younger than 35 in good health and CMV-seropositive. CDR3 DNA: TGCGCCAGCAGCCACAAAGTCTTTACGGAAAAACTGTTTTTT. Amino acid sequence: CASSHKVFTEKLFF.